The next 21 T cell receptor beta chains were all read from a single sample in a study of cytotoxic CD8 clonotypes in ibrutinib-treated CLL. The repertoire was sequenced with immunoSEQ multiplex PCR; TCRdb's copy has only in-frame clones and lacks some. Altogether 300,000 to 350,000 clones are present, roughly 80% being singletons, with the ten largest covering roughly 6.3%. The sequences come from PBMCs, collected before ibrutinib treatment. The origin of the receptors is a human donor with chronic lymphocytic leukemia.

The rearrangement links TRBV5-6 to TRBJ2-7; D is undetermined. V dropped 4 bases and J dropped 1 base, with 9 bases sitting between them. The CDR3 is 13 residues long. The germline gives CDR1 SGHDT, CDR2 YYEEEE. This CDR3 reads CASSLGWSYEQYF. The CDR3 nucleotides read TGTGCCAGCAGCCTGGGGTGGTCCTACGAGCAGTACTTC.

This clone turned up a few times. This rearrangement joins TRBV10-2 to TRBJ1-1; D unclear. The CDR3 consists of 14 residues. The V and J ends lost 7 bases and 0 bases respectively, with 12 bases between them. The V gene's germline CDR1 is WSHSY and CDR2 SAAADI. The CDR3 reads CASKSRGMNTEAFF. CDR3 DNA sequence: TGCGCCAGCAAGTCTCGGGGAATGAACACTGAAGCTTTCTTT.

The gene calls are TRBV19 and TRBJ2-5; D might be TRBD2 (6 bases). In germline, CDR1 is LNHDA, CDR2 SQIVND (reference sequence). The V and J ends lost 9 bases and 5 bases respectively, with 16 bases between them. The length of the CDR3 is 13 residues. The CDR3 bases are TGTGCCAGCTCAGTGGCGGGGTTGGAGACCCAGTACTTC. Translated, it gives CASSVAGLETQYF.

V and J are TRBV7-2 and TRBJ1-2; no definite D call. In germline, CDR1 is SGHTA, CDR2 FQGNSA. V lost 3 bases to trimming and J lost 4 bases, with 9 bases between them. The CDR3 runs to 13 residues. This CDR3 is CASSLDGFYGYTF. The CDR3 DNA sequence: TGTGCCAGCAGCTTGGACGGATTCTATGGCTACACCTTC.

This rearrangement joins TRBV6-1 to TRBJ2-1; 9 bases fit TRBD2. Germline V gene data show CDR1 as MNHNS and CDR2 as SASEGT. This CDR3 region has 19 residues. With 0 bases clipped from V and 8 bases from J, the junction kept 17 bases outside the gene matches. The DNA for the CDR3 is TGTGCCAGCAGTGAAGCGGCGGGACTAGCCGCGATACCCAAAGATGAGCAGTTCTTC. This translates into CASSEAAGLAAIPKDEQFF.

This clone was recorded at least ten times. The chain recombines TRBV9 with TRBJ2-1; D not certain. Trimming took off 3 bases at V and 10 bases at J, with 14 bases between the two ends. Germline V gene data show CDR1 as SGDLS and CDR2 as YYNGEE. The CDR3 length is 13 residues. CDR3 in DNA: TGTGCCAGCAGCGCCGAAACACTCGGCGAGCAGTTCTTC. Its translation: CASSAETLGEQFF.

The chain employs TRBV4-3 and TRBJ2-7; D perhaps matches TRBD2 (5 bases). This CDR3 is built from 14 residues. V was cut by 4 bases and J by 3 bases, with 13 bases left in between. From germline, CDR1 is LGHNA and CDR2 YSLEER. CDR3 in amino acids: CASSPKVGSYEQYF. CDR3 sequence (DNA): TGCGCCAGCAGCCCGAAAGTGGGGAGCTACGAGCAGTACTTC.

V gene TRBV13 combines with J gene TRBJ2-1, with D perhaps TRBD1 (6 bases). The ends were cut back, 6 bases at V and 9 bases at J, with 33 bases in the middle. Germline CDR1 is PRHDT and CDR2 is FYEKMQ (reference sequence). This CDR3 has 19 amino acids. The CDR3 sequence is CASSSAFPHTGYRWGEQFF. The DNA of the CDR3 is TGTGCCAGCAGTTCGGCGTTCCCCCACACAGGGTATCGGTGGGGTGAGCAGTTCTTC.

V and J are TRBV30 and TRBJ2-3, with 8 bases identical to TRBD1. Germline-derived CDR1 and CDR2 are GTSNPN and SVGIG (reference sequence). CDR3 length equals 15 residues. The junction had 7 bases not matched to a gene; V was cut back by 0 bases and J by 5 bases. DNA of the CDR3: TGTGCCTGGAGTGTAGGGCAGGGGGCGAAAGATACGCAGTATTTT. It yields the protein CAWSVGQGAKDTQYF.

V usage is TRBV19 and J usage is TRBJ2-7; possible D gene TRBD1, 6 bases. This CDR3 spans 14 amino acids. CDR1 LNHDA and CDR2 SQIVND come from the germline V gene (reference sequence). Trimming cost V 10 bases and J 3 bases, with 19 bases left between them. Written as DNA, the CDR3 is TGTGCCACCAGACTGCAGGGGATCAGCTACGAGCAGTACTTC. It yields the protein CATRLQGISYEQYF.

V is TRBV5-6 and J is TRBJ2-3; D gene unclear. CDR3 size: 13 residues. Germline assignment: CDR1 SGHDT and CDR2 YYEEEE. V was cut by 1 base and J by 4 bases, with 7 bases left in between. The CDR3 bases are TGTGCCAGCAGCTTGTATGATGCAGATACGCAGTATTTT. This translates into CASSLYDADTQYF.

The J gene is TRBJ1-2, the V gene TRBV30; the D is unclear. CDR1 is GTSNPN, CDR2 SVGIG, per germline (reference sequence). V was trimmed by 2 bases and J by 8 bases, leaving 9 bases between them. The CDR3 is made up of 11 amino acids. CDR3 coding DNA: TGTGCCTGGAGTATCATTGGCGGCTACACCTTC. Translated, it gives CAWSIIGGYTF. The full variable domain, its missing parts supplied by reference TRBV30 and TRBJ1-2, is SQTIHQWPATLVQPVGSPLSLECTVEGTSNPNLYWYRQAAGRGLQLLFYSVGIGQISSEVPQNLSASRPQDRQFILSSKKLLLSDSGFYLCAWSIIGGYTFGSGTRLTVV.

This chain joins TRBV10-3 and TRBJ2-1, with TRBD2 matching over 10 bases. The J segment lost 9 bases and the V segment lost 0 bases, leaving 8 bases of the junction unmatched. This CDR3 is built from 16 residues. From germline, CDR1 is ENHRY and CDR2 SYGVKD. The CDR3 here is CAISESIQREGCEQFF. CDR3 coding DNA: TGTGCCATCAGTGAGTCGATTCAGCGGGAGGGATGTGAGCAGTTCTTC.

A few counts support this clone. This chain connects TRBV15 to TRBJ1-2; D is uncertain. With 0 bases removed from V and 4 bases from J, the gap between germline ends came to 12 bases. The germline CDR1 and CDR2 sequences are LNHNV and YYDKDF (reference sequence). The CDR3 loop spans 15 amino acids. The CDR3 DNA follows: TGTGCCACCAGCAGAGATAGCCGCAGCCCCTATGGCTACACCTTC. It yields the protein CATSRDSRSPYGYTF.

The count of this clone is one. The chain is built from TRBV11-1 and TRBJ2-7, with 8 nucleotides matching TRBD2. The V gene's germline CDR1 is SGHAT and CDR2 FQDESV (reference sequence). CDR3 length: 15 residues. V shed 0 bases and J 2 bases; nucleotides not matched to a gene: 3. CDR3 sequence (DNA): TGTGCCAGCAGCTTAGCAAGCGGGGGTACCTACGAGCAGTACTTC. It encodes CASSLASGGTYEQYF.

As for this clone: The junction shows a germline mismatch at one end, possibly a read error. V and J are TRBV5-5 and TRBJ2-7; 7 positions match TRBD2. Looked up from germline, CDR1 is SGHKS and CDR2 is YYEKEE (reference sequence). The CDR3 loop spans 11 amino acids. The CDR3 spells CASSVGLGENF. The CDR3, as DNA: TGTGCCAGCAGCGTTGGACTAGGGGAGAACTTC. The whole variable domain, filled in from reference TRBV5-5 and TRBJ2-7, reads DAGVTQSPTHLIKTRGQQVTLRCSPISGHKSVSWYQQVLGQGPQFIFQYYEKEERGRGNFPDRFSARQFPNYSSELNVNALLLGDSALYLCASSVGLGENFGPGTRLTVT.

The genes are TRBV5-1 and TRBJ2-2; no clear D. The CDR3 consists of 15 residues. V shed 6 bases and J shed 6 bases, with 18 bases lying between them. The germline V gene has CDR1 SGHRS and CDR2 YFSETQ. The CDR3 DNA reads TGCGCCAGCATGAATTTTAGGGCGGTGGCCGGGGAGCTGTTTTTT. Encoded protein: CASMNFRAVAGELFF.

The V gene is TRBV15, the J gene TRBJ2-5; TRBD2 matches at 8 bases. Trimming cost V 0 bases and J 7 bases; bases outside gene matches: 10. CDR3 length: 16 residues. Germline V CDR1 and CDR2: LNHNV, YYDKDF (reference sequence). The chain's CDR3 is CATSRDTSGSEGTQYF. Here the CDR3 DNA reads TGTGCCACCAGCAGAGATACGAGCGGGAGTGAGGGGACCCAGTACTTC.

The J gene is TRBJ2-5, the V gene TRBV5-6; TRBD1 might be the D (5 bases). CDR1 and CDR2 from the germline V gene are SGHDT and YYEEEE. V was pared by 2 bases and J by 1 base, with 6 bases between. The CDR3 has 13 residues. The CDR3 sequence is CASSFRVQETQYF. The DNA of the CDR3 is TGTGCCAGCAGCTTCAGGGTCCAAGAGACCCAGTACTTC. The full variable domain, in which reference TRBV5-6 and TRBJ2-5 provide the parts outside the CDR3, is DAGVTQSPTHLIKTRGQQVTLRCSPKSGHDTVSWYQQALGQGPQFIFQYYEEEERQRGNFPDRFSGHQFPNYSSELNVNALLLGDSALYLCASSFRVQETQYFGPGTRLLVL.

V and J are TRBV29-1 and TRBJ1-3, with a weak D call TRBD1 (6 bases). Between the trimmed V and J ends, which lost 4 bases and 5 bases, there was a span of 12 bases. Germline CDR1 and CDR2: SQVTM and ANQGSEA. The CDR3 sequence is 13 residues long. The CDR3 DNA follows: TGCAGCGTTGGGGCAGGGGAAAGAAACACCATATATTTT. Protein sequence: CSVGAGERNTIYF.

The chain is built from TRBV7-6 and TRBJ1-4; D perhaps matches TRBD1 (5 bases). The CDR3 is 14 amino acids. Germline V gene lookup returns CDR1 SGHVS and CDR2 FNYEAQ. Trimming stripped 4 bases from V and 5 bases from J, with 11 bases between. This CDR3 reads CASSSRDGNEKLFF. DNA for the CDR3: TGTGCCAGCAGCTCCCGGGACGGGAATGAAAAACTGTTTTTT.